Detailed here is one TCR beta chain. Its antigen is currently not known. Base-call qualities are not available, and no considerably larger clone is one nucleotide away. To prepare the library, the immunoSEQ multiplex PCR assay was applied. To provide template for TCR sequencing, every sample had RNA extracted and reverse transcribed into cDNA. SuperScript III was used to make first-strand cDNA, primed with a 2:1 mix of oligo-dT and random hexamers. A synthetic immune receptor repertoire was used to measure amplification bias, and any remaining bias was corrected computationally. On the authors' methods: Raw reads were preprocessed to remove errors, and CDR3 was defined by IMGT conventions from the conserved cysteine to phenylalanine. To get clonality, Shannon entropy was normalized by log2 of the number of productive unique TCRs and the result was subtracted from 1. Scalp TCRbeta sequences were cross-referenced with sorted blood CD4 and CD8 repertoires so that the CD4 or CD8 identity of scalp clones could be inferred. TCRdb stores this immuneACCESS table with in-frame sequences only. Part of the clones is absent; in the studies checked, under half of the shortfall reflects unresolved V genes, and no reason is known for the rest. That table furnishes V, J and clone size, whereas the DNA furnished D and trimming. The sample table holds around 140,000 clones, of which around 86% were seen once. Less than 15% of the sample belongs to the ten largest clones.

The time point label on this specimen signifies: around 4 weeks on oral tofacitinib. Reading the label with the study, this specimen's treatment or condition is: oral pan-JAK inhibitor, 5-10 mg twice daily. Lesional scalp punch biopsies and peripheral blood were collected from alopecia areata patients. PBMCs were separated by density centrifugation and stained for CD3, CD4 and CD8, after which CD4+ and CD8+ T cells were sorted on a FACSAria. The CDR3 starts with the cysteine, ends with the phenylalanine, and has 15 residues. CDR3 DNA only is kept here, 45 bases in frame from base 1. Here V drops 6 bases and J drops 1 base, and the junction holds 5 bases not matched to any gene. From the germline V gene, CDR1 is SNHLY and CDR2 is FYNNEI. The data belong to a study of CD8+ T cells in alopecia areata (dated by TCRdb to the late 2010s). Some background on the complete study: The treated patients, all with moderate-to-severe alopecia areata, were enrolled in an open-label pilot trial of oral tofacitinib given at 5 to 10 mg twice daily. The SALT score, which quantifies the percentage of affected scalp surface area, was used to measure disease severity in treated patients. Clonality in the scalp was compared among normal scalp (n=4), patchy alopecia areata scalp (n=8), and alopecia totalis/universalis scalp (n=8). The study used high-throughput TCRbeta sequencing to examine T cell clonal expansion in alopecia areata, in both the C3H/HeJ mouse model and human patients. Biopsies were taken from tofacitinib-treated patients at baseline and at 4 and 24 weeks of treatment, and a later scalp biopsy was taken in several of the tofacitinib-treated patients. Scalp tissue and sorted CD4+ and CD8+ peripheral blood T cells from patchy and totalis/universalis alopecia areata patients and from healthy controls were covered by human TCRbeta sequencing. TCRbeta CDR3 regions were amplified by immunoSEQ multiplex PCR with 35 Vbeta forward and 13 Jbeta reverse primers. RNA came from the PAXgene miRNA kit for fixed scalp, the miRNeasy kit for PBMCs, and the RNeasy kit for mouse skin. Tofacitinib was administered for 6 to 18 months, and 6 months of follow-up off drug were then conducted to assess delayed response and recurrence.

Broad study findings and their caveats: Because the treated cohort was small and included a single nonresponder, larger studies are needed to assess links between baseline CD8+ expansion and response. Compared with normal scalp, lesional scalp had higher clonality and more expanded CD8+ clones, particularly in alopecia totalis/universalis, a pattern that suggests antigenic drive. Unlike mouse skin, which is dominated by gammadelta T cells, normal human skin has resident alphabeta T cells that are also sequenced, and this complicates analysis of the scalp TCR repertoire. TCR sequences shared between patients were less clear than in mice, possibly partly because of HLA diversity in the patient population. Tofacitinib significantly lowered scalp clonality and the number of expanded CD8+ clones among the top 100 scalp clones. During tofacitinib treatment, many expanded lesional clones stuck around in both scalp and blood, and this persistence may partly explain why relapse happens after treatment is stopped.

The sequence joins TRBV2 to TRBJ2-2; 7 bases in between match TRBD2. The receptor was isolated from a human donor with alopecia areata. The sequencing used CD8+ T cells sorted from blood, collected at week 4, from a patient treated with tofacitinib. The DNA sequence is given as TGTGCCAGCAGGACTAGCTACCAGAACACCGGGGAGCTGTTTTTT. The resulting protein is CASRTSYQNTGELFF.